These 6 T cell receptor beta chains share one sample of origin, sequenced in a study of T-cell reconstitution after alpha-beta-depleted transplantation in children. Preparing the TCRbeta library involved the use of unique molecular identifiers. TCRdb redid the calling of the PCR reads with MiXCR, one entry per CDR3 protein. In the table there are about 420,000 distinct CDR3 sequences, 15% to 20% of which are singletons. Sequencing was performed on PBMCs, mostly from graft donor cells, taken 360 days after TCRalphabeta/CD19-depleted stem cell transplant. The receptors were sampled from a boy in the first two years of life who had a stem cell transplant for Wiskott-Aldrich syndrome, so the T cells may come from the graft donor.

This clonotype occurred many times. CDR3 sequence (DNA): TGTGCCAGCAGCCAAGATGGGGGACAGCACAATGAGCAGTTCTTC. Residues: CASSQDGGQHNEQFF. The chain is built from TRBV4-2 and TRBJ2-1; TRBD1 aligns across 7 bases. V trimming: 0 bases; J trimming: 5 bases; junction bases outside the gene matches: 4. The CDR3 spans 15 residues. Germline CDR1 reads LGHNA; CDR2 reads YNFKEQ.

The rearrangement joins TRBV9 to TRBJ2-1; 12 bases match TRBD2. The CDR3 covers 15 residues. Germline lookup yields CDR1 SGDLS and CDR2 YYNGEE. Germline trimming cut 7 bases from V and 4 bases from J; bases unmatched to any gene: 6. CDR3 protein: CASGRLAGEYNEQFF. DNA for the CDR3: TGTGCCAGCGGACGACTAGCGGGAGAGTACAATGAGCAGTTCTTC.

Written as DNA, the CDR3 is TGTGCCAGCTCACCAAACCCTGTATTACCCTCCACAAATGAGCAGTTCTTC. This codes for CASSPNPVLPSTNEQFF. This chain links TRBV18 with TRBJ2-1, with no clear D. Per the germline V gene, CDR1 is KGHSH and CDR2 is LQKENI. V lost 2 bases and J lost 7, with 21 bases in between. This CDR3 has 17 amino acids.

The sample holds a few counts of this clonotype. The chain uses TRBV20-1 and TRBJ2-7; 8 bases line up with TRBD1. The length of the CDR3 is 14 residues. V trimming: 5 bases; J trimming: 4 bases; junction bases outside the gene matches: 10. Germline CDR1 and CDR2: DFQATT and SNEGSKA (reference sequence). The chain's CDR3 is CSAHSDRGGYEQYF. DNA for the CDR3: TGCAGTGCTCACTCTGACAGGGGCGGATACGAGCAGTACTTC.

In this sample, this clonotype turned up many times. This chain joins TRBV7-8 and TRBJ1-2; TRBD1 matches 8 bases. The CDR3 runs 13 residues. The germline CDR1 and CDR2 sequences are SGHVS and FQNEAQ. J was trimmed by 4 bases and V by 5 bases; bases with no gene match: 3. CDR3 nucleotides: TGTGCCAGCAGCCCAGGGGGCGGCTATGGCTACACCTTC. Its translation is CASSPGGGYGYTF.

This clonotype has ten or more counts. This chain connects TRBV5-1 to TRBJ2-7; the D gene is possibly TRBD1 (6 bases). Germline V CDR1 and CDR2: SGHRS, YFSETQ. This CDR3 spans 11 amino acids. V was shortened by 3 bases and J by 7 bases, with 8 bases between the two germline ends. The CDR3 DNA is TGCGCCAGCAGCTGGGGGACAGAGCAGTACTTC. Residues: CASSWGTEQYF.